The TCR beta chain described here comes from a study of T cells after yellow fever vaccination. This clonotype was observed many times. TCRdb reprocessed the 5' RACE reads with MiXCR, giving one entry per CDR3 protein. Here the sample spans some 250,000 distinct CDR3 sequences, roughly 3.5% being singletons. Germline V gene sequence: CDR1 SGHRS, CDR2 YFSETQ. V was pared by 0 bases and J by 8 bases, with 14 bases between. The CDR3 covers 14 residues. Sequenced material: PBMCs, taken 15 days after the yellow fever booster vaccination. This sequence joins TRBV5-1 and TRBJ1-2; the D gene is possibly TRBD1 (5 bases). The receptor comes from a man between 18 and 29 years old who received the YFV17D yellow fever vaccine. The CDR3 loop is CASSLGDLRGGYTF. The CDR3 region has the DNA TGCGCCAGCAGCTTGGGGGACCTCCGGGGAGGCTACACCTTC.